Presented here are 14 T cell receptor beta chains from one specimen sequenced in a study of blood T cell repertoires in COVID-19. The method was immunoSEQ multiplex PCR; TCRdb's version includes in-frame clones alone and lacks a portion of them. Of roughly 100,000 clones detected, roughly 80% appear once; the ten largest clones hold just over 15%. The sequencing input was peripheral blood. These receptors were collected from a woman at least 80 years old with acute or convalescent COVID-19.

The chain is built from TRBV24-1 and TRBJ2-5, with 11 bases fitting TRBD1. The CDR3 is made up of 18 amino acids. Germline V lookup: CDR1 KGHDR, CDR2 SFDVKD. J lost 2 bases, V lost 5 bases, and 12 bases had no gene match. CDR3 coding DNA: TGTGCCACCAGTGCCGTCCCGGGACAGGGGGGCCGTCAAGAGACCCAGTACTTC. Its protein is CATSAVPGQGGRQETQYF.

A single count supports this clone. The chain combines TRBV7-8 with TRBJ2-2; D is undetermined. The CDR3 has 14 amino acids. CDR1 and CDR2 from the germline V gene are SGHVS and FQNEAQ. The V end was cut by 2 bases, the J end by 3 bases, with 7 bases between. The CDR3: CASSLREYTGELFF. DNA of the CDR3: TGTGCCAGCAGCTTACGCGAGTACACCGGGGAGCTGTTTTTT.

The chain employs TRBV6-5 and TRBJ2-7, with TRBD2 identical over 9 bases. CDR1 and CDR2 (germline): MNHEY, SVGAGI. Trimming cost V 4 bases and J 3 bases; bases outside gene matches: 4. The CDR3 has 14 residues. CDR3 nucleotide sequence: TGTGCCAGCAGTTCCGGGACTAGCCGCTACGAGCAGTACTTC. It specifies CASSSGTSRYEQYF.

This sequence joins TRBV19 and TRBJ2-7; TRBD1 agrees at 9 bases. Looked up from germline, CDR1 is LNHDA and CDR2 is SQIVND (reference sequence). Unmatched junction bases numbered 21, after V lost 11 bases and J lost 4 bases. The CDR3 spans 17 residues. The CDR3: CAGGRDRALHAPYEQYV. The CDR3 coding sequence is TGTGCCGGCGGCCGGGACAGGGCCCTTCATGCTCCGTACGAGCAGTACGTC.

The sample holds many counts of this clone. CDR3 protein: CASSVQGTDTQYF. DNA for the CDR3: TGTGCCAGCAGCGTACAGGGGACAGATACGCAGTATTTT. The gene calls are TRBV11-3 and TRBJ2-3, with TRBD1 identical over 7 bases. The V gene end was trimmed by 5 bases and the J gene end by 3 bases; junction bases not matched to a gene: 2. The germline CDR1 and CDR2 sequences are SGHNT and YENEEA. The CDR3 loop spans 13 amino acids.

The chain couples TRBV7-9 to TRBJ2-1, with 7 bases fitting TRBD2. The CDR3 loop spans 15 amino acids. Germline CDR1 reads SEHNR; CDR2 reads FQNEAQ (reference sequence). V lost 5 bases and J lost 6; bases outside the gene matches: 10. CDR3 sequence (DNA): TGTGCCAGCAGCCTCAATACGCGGGAGCTCAATGAGCAGTTCTTC. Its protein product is CASSLNTRELNEQFF.

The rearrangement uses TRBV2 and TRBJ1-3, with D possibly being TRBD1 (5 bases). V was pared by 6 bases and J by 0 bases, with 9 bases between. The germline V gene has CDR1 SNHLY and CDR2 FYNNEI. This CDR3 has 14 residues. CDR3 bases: TGTGCCAGCAGGACAGCGAACTCTGGAAACACCATATATTTT. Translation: CASRTANSGNTIYF.

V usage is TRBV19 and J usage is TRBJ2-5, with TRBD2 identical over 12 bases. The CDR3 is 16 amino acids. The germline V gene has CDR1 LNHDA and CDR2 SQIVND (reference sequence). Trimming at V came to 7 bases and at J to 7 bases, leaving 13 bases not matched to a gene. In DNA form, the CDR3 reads TGTGCCAGTATGAATCCGACTAGCGGGGGAGTTGGGACCCAGTACTTC. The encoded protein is CASMNPTSGGVGTQYF.

The CDR3 DNA reads as TGCAGCGCCGGGACAGGGAGTACTGAAGCTTTCTTT. Translation: CSAGTGSTEAFF. V and J are TRBV29-1 and TRBJ1-1; TRBD1 agrees at 9 bases. CDR1 and CDR2 (germline): SQVTM, ANQGSEA. Germline trimming cut 7 bases from V and 5 bases from J; bases unmatched to any gene: 5. The CDR3 runs 12 residues. Drawing the rest from reference TRBV29-1 and TRBJ1-1, the complete variable domain is SAVISQKPSRDICQRGTSLTIQCQVDSQVTMMFWYRQQPGQSLTLIATANQGSEATYESGFVIDKFPISRPNLTFSTLTVSNMSPEDSSIYLCSAGTGSTEAFFGQGTRLTVV.

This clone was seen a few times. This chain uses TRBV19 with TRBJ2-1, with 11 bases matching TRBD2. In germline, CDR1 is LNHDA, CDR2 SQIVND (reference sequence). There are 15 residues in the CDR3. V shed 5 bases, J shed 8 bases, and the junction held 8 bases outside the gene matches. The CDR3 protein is CASSPRLAGRYEQFF. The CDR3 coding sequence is TGTGCCAGTAGTCCGAGACTAGCGGGACGGTATGAGCAGTTCTTC.

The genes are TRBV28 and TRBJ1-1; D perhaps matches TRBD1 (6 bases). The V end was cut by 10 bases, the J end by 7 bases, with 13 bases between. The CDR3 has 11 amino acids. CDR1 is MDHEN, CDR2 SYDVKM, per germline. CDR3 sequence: CATLGAHEAFF. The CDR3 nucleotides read TGTGCCACACTGGGGGCACATGAAGCTTTCTTT.

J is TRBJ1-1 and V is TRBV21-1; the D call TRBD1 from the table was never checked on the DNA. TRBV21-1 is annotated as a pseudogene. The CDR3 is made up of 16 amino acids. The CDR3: CASSKKGVQERAEAFF. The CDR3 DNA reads TGTGCCAGCAGCAAAAAGGGGGTTCAGGAGAGAGCTGAAGCTTTCTTT.

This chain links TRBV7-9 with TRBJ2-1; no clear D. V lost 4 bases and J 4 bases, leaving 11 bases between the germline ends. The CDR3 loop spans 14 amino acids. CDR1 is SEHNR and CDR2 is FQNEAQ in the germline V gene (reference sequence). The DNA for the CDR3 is TGTGCCAGCAGCTCGCTAGAAAGGTACAATGAGCAGTTCTTC. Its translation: CASSSLERYNEQFF.

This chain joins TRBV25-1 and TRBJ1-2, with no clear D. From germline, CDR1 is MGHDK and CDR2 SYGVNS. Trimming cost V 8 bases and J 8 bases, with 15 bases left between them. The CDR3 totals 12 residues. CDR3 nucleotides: TGTGCCAGCGGAGGACGGGATAGGGGCTACACCTTC. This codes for CASGGRDRGYTF.